These 16 T cell receptor beta chains were all obtained from the same sample, sequenced in a study of cytomegalovirus exposure and HLA in healthy donors (dated by TCRdb to about 2017). Receptors were amplified or captured by the immunoSEQ multiplex PCR assay. TCRdb stores this immuneACCESS table with in-frame sequences only. Part of the clones is absent; in the studies checked, under half of the shortfall reflects unresolved V genes, and no reason is known for the rest. This sample gives around 230,000 clones in total; 86% of them show up just once. Roughly 1.2% of the sample rests with the top ten. Sequences were obtained from PBMCs. Receptor source: a woman in her 30s in good health and CMV-seropositive.

This rearrangement joins TRBV2 to TRBJ2-5, with 7 bases identical to TRBD2. The CDR3 totals 13 residues. V shed 7 bases and J 3 bases; nucleotides not matched to a gene: 5. Germline-derived CDR1 and CDR2 are SNHLY and FYNNEI. CDR3: CASTAGLEETQYF. CDR3 bases: TGTGCCAGCACTGCAGGACTAGAAGAGACCCAGTACTTC.

In this sample, this clone turned up a few times. The chain has TRBV4-2 and TRBJ1-1; D remains ambiguous. The V gene's germline CDR1 is LGHNA and CDR2 YNFKEQ. This CDR3 has 13 amino acids. Trimming removed 0 bases from V and 4 bases from J, with 6 bases in between. CDR3 region: CASSQDGSTEAFF. The CDR3 DNA follows: TGTGCCAGCAGCCAAGATGGCAGCACTGAAGCTTTCTTT.

The chain combines TRBV10-3 with TRBJ2-7; 11 nucleotides line up with TRBD1. CDR3 length: 15 amino acids. With 4 bases clipped from V and 4 bases from J, the junction kept 6 bases outside the gene matches. Germline CDR1 reads ENHRY; CDR2 reads SYGVKD. CDR3 sequence reads: CAISAGGTGGYEQYF. CDR3 sequence (DNA): TGTGCCATCAGTGCGGGAGGGACAGGGGGATACGAGCAGTACTTC.

The chain carries TRBV7-9 and TRBJ2-2; TRBD1 matches 10 bases. The CDR3 has 17 amino acids. Unmatched junction bases numbered 8, after V lost 3 bases and J lost 4 bases. CDR1 SEHNR and CDR2 FQNEAQ come from the germline V gene (reference sequence). The CDR3 reads CASSFNRQGAATGELFF. CDR3 sequence (DNA): TGTGCCAGCAGCTTCAATCGACAGGGGGCTGCCACCGGGGAGCTGTTTTTT.

This chain joins TRBV30 and TRBJ1-2, with TRBD1 as a possible D gene (6 bases). The V gene's germline CDR1 is GTSNPN and CDR2 SVGIG (reference sequence). CDR3 length: 14 amino acids. V lost 1 base, J lost 4 bases, and 13 bases lay in between. The CDR3 DNA reads as TGTGCCTGGAGTGAAGGGGGGGCCGGCTATGGCTACACCTTC. This translates into CAWSEGGAGYGYTF.

The chain employs TRBV5-1 and TRBJ2-3; D may be TRBD2 (5 bases). This CDR3 is built from 17 residues. The germline V gene has CDR1 SGHRS and CDR2 YFSETQ. Trimming cost V 0 bases and J 1 base, with 15 bases left between them. DNA for the CDR3: TGCGCCAGCAGCTTGGCTTGGACTCAGTCCCGCACAGATACGCAGTATTTT. Translation gives CASSLAWTQSRTDTQYF. The variable domain in full, with the rest retrieved from reference TRBV5-1 and TRBJ2-3, is KAGVTQTPRYLIKTRGQQVTLSCSPISGHRSVSWYQQTPGQGLQFLFEYFSETQRNKGNFPGRFSGRQFSNSRSEMNVSTLELGDSALYLCASSLAWTQSRTDTQYFGPGTRLTVL.

V and J are TRBV7-9 and TRBJ2-1, with TRBD1 as a possible D gene (6 bases). This CDR3 has 15 residues. Germline CDR1 and CDR2: SEHNR and FQNEAQ (reference sequence). Trimming removed 4 bases at V and 7 bases at J, with 17 bases between. The DNA of the CDR3 is TGTGCCAGCAGCTCGGACAGTGGCCTGGAGAATGAGCAGTTCTTC. Protein product: CASSSDSGLENEQFF.

The V gene is TRBV19, the J gene TRBJ2-1; 7 positions agree with TRBD2. The CDR3 has 13 amino acids. V lost 10 bases to trimming and J lost 7 bases; unmatched junction nucleotides: 10. Germline loops: CDR1 LNHDA, CDR2 SQIVND (reference sequence). The CDR3: CATWTSLRNEQFF. The CDR3 DNA reads TGTGCCACCTGGACTAGTCTGCGAAATGAGCAGTTCTTC.

This chain joins TRBV14 and TRBJ2-6; D ambiguous. V was cut by 4 bases and J by 2 bases, with 12 bases left in between. Germline V gives CDR1 SGHDN, CDR2 FVKESK. The CDR3 contains 16 residues. The CDR3 protein is CASSLRLSTGANVLTF. The CDR3 nucleotides are TGTGCCAGCAGCCTCAGACTGTCCACTGGGGCCAACGTCCTGACTTTC.

This clone was detected a few times. The V call is TRBV28, the J call TRBJ2-5; tentatively, D is TRBD2 (6 bases). The CDR3 spans 14 residues. The germline V gene has CDR1 MDHEN and CDR2 SYDVKM. V was trimmed by 5 bases and J by 4 bases, leaving 14 bases between them. The CDR3 DNA reads as TGTGCCAGCAGTCCCTACGGAGGGGTAGAGACCCAGTACTTC. This codes for CASSPYGGVETQYF.

The V and J genes are TRBV10-3 and TRBJ1-2; 7 bases map to TRBD1. Trimming at V came to 4 bases and at J to 5 bases, leaving 10 bases not matched to a gene. The CDR3 loop spans 15 amino acids. Germline assignment: CDR1 ENHRY and CDR2 SYGVKD. The CDR3 DNA sequence: TGTGCCATCAGTGCCGCCGGAAAGGGACAGTATGGCTACACCTTC. Its protein product is CAISAAGKGQYGYTF.

With regard to this clone: In the same sample, other DNA sequences code for this CDR3. V gene TRBV27 combines with J gene TRBJ2-7, with D possibly matching TRBD1 (5 bases). The ends were cut back, 3 bases at V and 4 bases at J, with 10 bases in the middle. The CDR3 is 13 residues long. Germline-derived CDR1 and CDR2 are MNHEY and SMNVEV (reference sequence). CDR3 sequence (DNA): TGTGCCAGCAGTTTCGGACAAAGTTACGAGCAGTACTTC. Its protein product is CASSFGQSYEQYF.

The V gene is TRBV19, the J gene TRBJ2-7; maybe TRBD1 (6 bases). The CDR3 covers 13 residues. Germline lookup yields CDR1 LNHDA and CDR2 SQIVND (reference sequence). Trimming removed 10 bases at V and 1 base at J, with 14 bases between. CDR3 region: CATGQQLSYEQYF. Here the CDR3 DNA reads TGTGCCACCGGACAGCAGTTATCCTACGAGCAGTACTTC.

The V and J genes are TRBV9 and TRBJ2-1; TRBD2 matches 9 bases. This CDR3 region has 15 residues. CDR1 is SGDLS, CDR2 YYNGEE, per germline. With V trimmed by 0 bases and J by 8 bases, 6 bases remained unmatched. CDR3 region: CASSVGGRVQDEQFF. CDR3 sequence (DNA): TGTGCCAGCAGCGTAGGCGGGAGGGTACAGGATGAGCAGTTCTTC.

This chain connects TRBV27 to TRBJ2-7; 7 bases are shared with TRBD1. Germline CDR1 is MNHEY and CDR2 is SMNVEV (reference sequence). The CDR3 totals 16 residues. The junction had 5 bases not matched to a gene; V was cut back by 0 bases and J by 0 bases. The CDR3, as DNA: TGTGCCAGCAGTTTATCGAAGACAGGGCTCTCCTACGAGCAGTACTTC. It specifies CASSLSKTGLSYEQYF.

This chain links TRBV2 with TRBJ2-1; no firm D call. CDR3 length equals 18 residues. The V gene lost 5 bases and the J gene lost 0 bases, with 20 bases spanning the gap. Germline assignment: CDR1 SNHLY and CDR2 FYNNEI. The CDR3 spells CASSLGMILLDSYNEQFF. The CDR3 DNA reads as TGTGCCAGCAGTCTCGGCATGATCCTCCTAGACTCCTACAATGAGCAGTTCTTC.